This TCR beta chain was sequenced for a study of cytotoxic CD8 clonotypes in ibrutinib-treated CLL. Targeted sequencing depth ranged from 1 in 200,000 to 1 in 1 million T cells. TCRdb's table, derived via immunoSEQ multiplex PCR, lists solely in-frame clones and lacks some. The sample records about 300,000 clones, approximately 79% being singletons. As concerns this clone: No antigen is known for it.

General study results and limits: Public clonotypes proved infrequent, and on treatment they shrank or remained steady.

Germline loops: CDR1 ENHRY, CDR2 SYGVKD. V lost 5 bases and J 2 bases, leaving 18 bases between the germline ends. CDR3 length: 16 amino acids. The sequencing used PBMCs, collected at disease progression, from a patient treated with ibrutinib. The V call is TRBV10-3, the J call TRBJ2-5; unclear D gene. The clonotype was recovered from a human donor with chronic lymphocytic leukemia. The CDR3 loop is CAISQSDNPTQETQYF. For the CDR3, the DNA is TGTGCCATCAGTCAAAGCGACAATCCTACACAAGAGACCCAGTACTTC.